These 29 T cell receptor beta chains share one sample of origin, sequenced in a study of shared clonotypes between healthy human individuals. Assay: immunoSEQ multiplex PCR; the TCRdb copy retains only in-frame clones and omits some. Among more than 2 million clones, 90% to 95% were seen once, and the ten largest hold 0.13%. Sequencing was done on a sample of naive CD4+ T cells sorted from blood. The subset was: CD45RA+ positively selected. The receptors stem from a man in his late teens or twenties in good health.

This chain connects TRBV7-2 to TRBJ1-1; D gene uncertain. Trimming stripped 2 bases from V and 4 bases from J, with 14 bases between. This CDR3 contains 15 residues. CDR1 and CDR2 (germline): SGHTA, FQGNSA. The DNA of the CDR3 is TGTGCCAGCAGCTTACGGCAGCTAATAGGCACTGAAGCTTTCTTT. It yields the protein CASSLRQLIGTEAFF.

V and J are TRBV28 and TRBJ1-4, with 9 bases lining up with TRBD1. The CDR3 sequence is 15 residues long. Unmatched junction bases numbered 8, after V lost 4 bases and J lost 8 bases. The germline V gene encodes CDR1 MDHEN and CDR2 SYDVKM. CDR3 bases: TGTGCCAGCAGTTCTCTGACAGGGGGTAACGAAAAACTGTTTTTT. Translated: CASSSLTGGNEKLFF.

As for this clone: The sample has other DNA sequences that encode this CDR3 too. The CDR3 region is CASSSTSASYNEQFF. CDR3 in DNA: TGCGCCAGCAGCTCCACTAGCGCTTCCTACAATGAGCAGTTCTTC. The chain joins TRBV5-1 to TRBJ2-1, with TRBD2 matching 7 bases. This CDR3 has 15 residues. Losses at the gene ends were 3 bases for V and 1 base for J; bases not matched to a gene: 4. Germline lookup yields CDR1 SGHRS and CDR2 YFSETQ.

A note on this clone: At one end the junction does not follow the germline gene, possibly because of a read error. The rearrangement uses TRBV2 and TRBJ2-5; 8 bases fit TRBD1. Germline V CDR1 and CDR2: SNHLY, FYNNEI. The CDR3 extends over 14 amino acids. CDR3 amino acids: CARGGTGPQGTQYF. Written as DNA, the CDR3 is TGTGCCAGAGGGGGGACAGGTCCTCAAGGGACCCAGTACTTC.

The rearrangement links TRBV25-1 to TRBJ2-7; tentative D call: TRBD2 (5 bases). Germline assignment: CDR1 MGHDK and CDR2 SYGVNS. The V end lost 6 bases, the J end lost 3 bases, and 15 bases lay between the germline ends. CDR3 length equals 14 residues. The CDR3 reads CASRTAGMHYEQYF. The CDR3 coding sequence is TGTGCCAGCAGAACCGCCGGGATGCACTACGAGCAGTACTTC.

The chain combines TRBV5-4 with TRBJ2-1; 14 bases are a match to TRBD2. The V segment lost 10 bases and the J segment 0 bases; nucleotides outside the gene matches: 0. Germline V lookup: CDR1 SGHNT, CDR2 YYREEE (reference sequence). The CDR3 is made up of 14 amino acids. The DNA for the CDR3 is TGTGCCGGGACTAGCGGGGGCTCCTACAATGAGCAGTTCTTC. It specifies CAGTSGGSYNEQFF.

V and J are TRBV4-3 and TRBJ2-7; 9 bases map to TRBD2. V shed 4 bases, J shed 1 base, and the junction held 5 bases outside the gene matches. The CDR3 has 15 residues. Looked up from germline, CDR1 is LGHNA and CDR2 is YSLEER. The DNA of the CDR3 is TGCGCCAGCAGCCTCGGACTAGCGTTTTCCTACGAGCAGTACTTC. This encodes CASSLGLAFSYEQYF.

The gene calls are TRBV10-3 and TRBJ2-4, with 9 nucleotides matching TRBD2. The V gene's germline CDR1 is ENHRY and CDR2 SYGVKD. The CDR3 covers 16 residues. The V and J ends lost 4 bases and 3 bases, in that order; junction bases with no gene match: 7. This CDR3 reads CAISVAGGLVKNIQYF. Here the CDR3 DNA reads TGTGCCATCAGTGTGGCGGGGGGGCTCGTCAAAAACATTCAGTACTTC.

The V gene is TRBV5-1, the J gene TRBJ2-2; 10 bases line up with TRBD1. V was pared by 4 bases and J by 2 bases, with 8 bases of the junction left unmatched. This CDR3 has 17 residues. Germline V gene sequence: CDR1 SGHRS, CDR2 YFSETQ. The CDR3 is CASSPADRGLNTGELFF. CDR3 DNA: TGCGCCAGCAGCCCCGCTGACAGGGGGCTTAACACCGGGGAGCTGTTTTTT.

The V gene is TRBV30, the J gene TRBJ2-4, with 13 bases lining up with TRBD2. Germline trimming cut 0 bases from V and 1 base from J; bases unmatched to any gene: 6. CDR1 and CDR2 (germline): GTSNPN, SVGIG (reference sequence). The CDR3 totals 18 residues. This CDR3 reads CAWSVGTSGNNAKNIQYF. For the CDR3, the DNA is TGTGCCTGGAGTGTCGGGACTAGCGGGAATAATGCCAAAAACATTCAGTACTTC.

J is TRBJ1-2 and V is TRBV6-5; tentative D call: TRBD1 (5 bases). V was pared by 6 bases and J by 4 bases, with 12 bases between. CDR1 and CDR2 from the germline V gene are MNHEY and SVGAGI. The length of the CDR3 is 13 residues. The CDR3 DNA follows: TGTGCCAGCAGATTCAGGGAAGGCTATGGCTACACCTTC. Protein: CASRFREGYGYTF.

This rearrangement joins TRBV29-1 to TRBJ1-2; D gene uncertain. Trimming removed 2 bases at V and 8 bases at J, with 18 bases between. The CDR3 spans 14 residues. Germline CDR1 is SQVTM and CDR2 is ANQGSEA. CDR3 sequence: CSVETPRSGAGYTF. The DNA of the CDR3 is TGCAGCGTTGAAACTCCTCGATCTGGAGCCGGCTACACCTTC.

The rearrangement links TRBV6-5 to TRBJ2-3, with 8 bases lining up with TRBD2. J lost 4 bases, V lost 2 bases, and 5 bases had no gene match. CDR1 is MNHEY and CDR2 is SVGAGI in the germline V gene. The CDR3 is 15 amino acids. The CDR3 coding sequence is TGTGCCAGCAGTTACGTCCCCGGGGGGGCAGATACGCAGTATTTT. It specifies CASSYVPGGADTQYF.

V usage is TRBV27 and J usage is TRBJ2-3; D not certain. Trimming stripped 0 bases from V and 4 bases from J, with 8 bases between. The CDR3 sequence is 14 residues long. Germline V lookup: CDR1 MNHEY, CDR2 SMNVEV (reference sequence). Written as DNA, the CDR3 is TGTGCCAGCAGTTTATCATGGGGATCAGATACGCAGTATTTT. Amino acid sequence: CASSLSWGSDTQYF.

This clone was recorded only once. The chain recombines TRBV18 with TRBJ1-3, with a weak D call TRBD1 (5 bases). The CDR3 has 15 residues. V was pared by 3 bases and J by 2 bases, with 11 bases between. In germline, CDR1 is KGHSH, CDR2 LQKENI. The CDR3 nucleotides read TGTGCCAGCTCACCGCCGACAGTTACTGGAAACACCATATATTTT. Translating gives CASSPPTVTGNTIYF.

This sequence joins TRBV30 and TRBJ1-2, with TRBD1 identical over 9 bases. With 4 bases clipped from V and 3 bases from J, the junction kept 9 bases outside the gene matches. The CDR3 is 15 residues long. Germline CDR1 GTSNPN, CDR2 SVGIG (reference sequence). The DNA of the CDR3 is TGTGCCTGGAAGGCGGGACAGGGCTTCTACTATGGCTACACCTTC. It codes for CAWKAGQGFYYGYTF.

J is TRBJ1-3 and V is TRBV6-5, with D uncertain. The germline V gene encodes CDR1 MNHEY and CDR2 SVGAGI. The CDR3 is made up of 15 amino acids. V lost 6 bases and J lost 0, with 12 bases in between. The CDR3 DNA reads as TGTGCCAGCAGCCAACAGTTGGCCTCTGGAAACACCATATATTTT. Its translation is CASSQQLASGNTIYF.

The chain links TRBV14 to TRBJ2-7; a possible D gene is TRBD2 (5 bases). Trimming took 1 base from V and 0 from J, leaving 10 bases between them. The CDR3 consists of 15 residues. Germline CDR1 SGHDN, CDR2 FVKESK. CDR3 nucleotides: TGTGCCAGCAGCCAAGGGACTTATCCCTCCTACGAGCAGTACTTC. Its protein product is CASSQGTYPSYEQYF.

The chain links TRBV19 to TRBJ1-2; 8 nucleotides align to TRBD1. The CDR3 spans 13 residues. Per germline, CDR1 LNHDA and CDR2 SQIVND (reference sequence). J was trimmed by 4 bases and V by 5 bases; bases with no gene match: 3. DNA for the CDR3: TGTGCCAGTAGTGCTACAGGGGGCTATGGCTACACCTTC. Amino acids: CASSATGGYGYTF.

In the case of this clone: The same CDR3 can be traced to other DNA sequences in this sample. The chain employs TRBV6-5 and TRBJ1-5, with unresolved D. This CDR3 has 14 amino acids. The germline CDR1 and CDR2 sequences are MNHEY and SVGAGI. V lost 9 bases and J 0 bases, leaving 12 bases between the germline ends. The CDR3 loop reads CASSDGLSNQPQHF. The CDR3 DNA reads TGTGCCAGTAGTGACGGCCTTAGCAATCAGCCCCAGCATTTT.

The chain uses TRBV4-1 and TRBJ1-2; no firm D call. Per germline, CDR1 MGHRA and CDR2 YSYEKL. The CDR3 has 14 residues. The V end lost 4 bases, the J end lost 0 bases, and 9 bases lay between the germline ends. The CDR3 here is CASSRPTTNYGYTF. CDR3 nucleotide sequence: TGCGCCAGCAGCCGTCCGACAACTAACTATGGCTACACCTTC.

V is TRBV29-1 and J is TRBJ2-7; 8 bases fit TRBD1. From germline, CDR1 is SQVTM and CDR2 ANQGSEA. This CDR3 contains 14 residues. V dropped 7 bases and J dropped 6; count of bases not matched to a gene: 14. The CDR3 DNA follows: TGCAGCGGACAGGGGTCGGGGGTGCACTCCGAGCAGTACTTC. Protein sequence: CSGQGSGVHSEQYF.

The rearrangement links TRBV7-9 to TRBJ1-6; the D gene is possibly TRBD1 (5 bases). The CDR3 sequence is 15 residues long. Germline V CDR1 and CDR2: SEHNR, FQNEAQ (reference sequence). Deletions cut 5 bases from V and 11 bases from J, with 19 bases between. As DNA, the CDR3 is TGTGCCAGCAGCCGGGGGTCCCAATGGGCGCCACCCCTCCACTTT. Its protein is CASSRGSQWAPPLHF.

The chain recombines TRBV2 with TRBJ2-1, with 7 bases matching TRBD2. The CDR3 is 14 amino acids. With V trimmed by 1 base and J by 8 bases, 5 bases remained unmatched. The germline V gene encodes CDR1 SNHLY and CDR2 FYNNEI. The CDR3 here is CASSEEGGIHEQFF. The CDR3 DNA is TGTGCCAGCAGTGAAGAGGGAGGGATCCATGAGCAGTTCTTC. The entire variable domain, with the rest obtained from reference TRBV2 and TRBJ2-1, is as follows: EPEVTQTPSHQVTQMGQEVILRCVPISNHLYFYWYRQILGQKVEFLVSFYNNEISEKSEIFDDQFSVERPDGSNFTLKIRSTKLEDSAMYFCASSEEGGIHEQFFGPGTRLTVL.

The chain employs TRBV2 and TRBJ1-5; TRBD1 is a possible D gene (5 bases). V lost 3 bases and J lost 11, with 14 bases in between. The germline V gene encodes CDR1 SNHLY and CDR2 FYNNEI. This CDR3 contains 13 residues. CDR3 protein: CASSDRGGRAQHF. CDR3 in DNA: TGTGCCAGCAGTGATAGGGGTGGTAGGGCCCAGCATTTT.

This clone occurred once. The rearrangement links TRBV5-6 to TRBJ2-5; tentatively, D is TRBD1 (6 bases). Germline lookup yields CDR1 SGHDT and CDR2 YYEEEE. Trimming pared 2 bases from V and 3 bases from J, leaving 11 bases between. CDR3 length: 14 residues. CDR3 residues: CASSFTGTEETQYF. The CDR3 coding sequence is TGTGCCAGCAGCTTTACAGGGACCGAAGAGACCCAGTACTTC.

The chain recombines TRBV27 with TRBJ2-3; 13 bases line up with TRBD2. The CDR3 length is 14 residues. Trimming at V came to 10 bases and at J to 7 bases, leaving 8 bases not matched to a gene. Germline V gene lookup returns CDR1 MNHEY and CDR2 SMNVEV (reference sequence). The CDR3 DNA is TGTGCCATCGGAACACTAGCGGGAGGGAATACGCAGTATTTT. This sequence encodes CAIGTLAGGNTQYF.

The rearrangement uses TRBV2 and TRBJ1-4; 8 bases map to TRBD1. J lost 8 bases, V lost 6 bases, and 14 bases had no gene match. The germline gives CDR1 SNHLY, CDR2 FYNNEI. The CDR3 is 16 residues long. The CDR3 coding sequence is TGTGCCAGCAGCCGACAGGGTCCCCGGACAGGGGAAAAACTGTTTTTT. Residues: CASSRQGPRTGEKLFF.

In nucleotides, the CDR3 is TGTGCCAGCAGTATCAGGTCCGGGACACCCAAGACCCAGTACTTC. Translation: CASSIRSGTPKTQYF. This chain connects TRBV28 to TRBJ2-5; D may be TRBD1 (6 bases). Germline CDR1 MDHEN, CDR2 SYDVKM. V was clipped by 5 bases and J by 6 bases, with 19 bases between them. The CDR3 covers 15 residues.